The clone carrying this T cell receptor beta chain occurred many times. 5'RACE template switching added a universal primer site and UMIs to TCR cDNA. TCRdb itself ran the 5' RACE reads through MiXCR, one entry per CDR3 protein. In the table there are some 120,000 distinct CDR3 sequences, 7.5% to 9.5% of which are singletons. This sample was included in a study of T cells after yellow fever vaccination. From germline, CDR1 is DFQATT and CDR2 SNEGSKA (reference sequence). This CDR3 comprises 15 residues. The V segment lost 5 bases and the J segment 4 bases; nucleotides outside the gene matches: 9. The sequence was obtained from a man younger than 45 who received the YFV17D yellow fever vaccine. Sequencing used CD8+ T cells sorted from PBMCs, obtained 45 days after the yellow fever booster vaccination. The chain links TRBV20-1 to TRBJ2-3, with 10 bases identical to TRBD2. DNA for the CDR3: TGCAGTGCTGACGGAGCTAGCGGGAGCGCAGATACGCAGTATTTT. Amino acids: CSADGASGSADTQYF.